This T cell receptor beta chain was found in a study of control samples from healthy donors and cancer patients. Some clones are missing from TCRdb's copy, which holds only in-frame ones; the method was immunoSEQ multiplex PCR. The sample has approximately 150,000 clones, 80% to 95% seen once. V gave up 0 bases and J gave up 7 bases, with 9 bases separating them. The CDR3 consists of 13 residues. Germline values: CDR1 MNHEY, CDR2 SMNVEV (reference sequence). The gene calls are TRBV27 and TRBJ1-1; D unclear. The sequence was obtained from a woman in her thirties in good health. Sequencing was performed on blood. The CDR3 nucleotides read TGTGCCAGCAGTTTATCGGTGGCACTTGAAGCTTTCTTT. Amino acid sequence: CASSLSVALEAFF.